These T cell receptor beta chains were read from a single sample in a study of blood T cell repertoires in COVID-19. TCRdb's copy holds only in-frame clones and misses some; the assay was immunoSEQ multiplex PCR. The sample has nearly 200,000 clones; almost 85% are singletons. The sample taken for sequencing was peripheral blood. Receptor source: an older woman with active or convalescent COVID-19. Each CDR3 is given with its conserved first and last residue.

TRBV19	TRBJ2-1	CASSPSGNEQFF
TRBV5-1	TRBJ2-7	CASSLILLSGSEQYF
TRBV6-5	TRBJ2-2	CASSYRSGNTGELFF
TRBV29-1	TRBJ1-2	CSVADYYGYTF
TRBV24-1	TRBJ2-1	CATSEPVAEEQFF
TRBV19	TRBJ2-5	CASNTLTSPETQYF
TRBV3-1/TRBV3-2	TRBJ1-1	CASSFQNTEAFF
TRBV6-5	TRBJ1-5	CASKQGSQPQHF
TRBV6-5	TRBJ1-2	CASSRQGADGYTF
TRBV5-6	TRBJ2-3	CATVAQATSTDTQYF
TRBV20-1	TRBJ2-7	CSARQSYEQYF
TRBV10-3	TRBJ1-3	CATSTGAGNTIYF
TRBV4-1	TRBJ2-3	CASSQVTPLAGYTQYF
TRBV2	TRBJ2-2	CASRRYSGELFF
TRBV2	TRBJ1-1	CASRLRTEAFF
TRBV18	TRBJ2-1	CASTSQGQYNEQFF
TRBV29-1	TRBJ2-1	CSVDDSYNEQFF
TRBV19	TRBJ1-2	CASSIGTGTLDGYTF
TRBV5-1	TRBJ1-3	CASSLPDFNTIYF
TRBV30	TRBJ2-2	CACTGTGNTGELFF
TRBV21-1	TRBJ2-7	CASSKGKTGHLEQYF
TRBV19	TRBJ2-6	CASSVPPRGANVLTF